The clone carrying this T cell receptor beta chain has more than one count but fewer than ten. No antigen is known for it. V lost 0 bases to trimming and J lost 9 bases, with 13 bases between them. CDR3 length: 14 amino acids. Germline V CDR1 and CDR2: SGDLS, YYNGEE. A J-beta primer mix and a sample-barcoded 5' primer were used in a second PCR of about 7 to 12 cycles. Using its own MiXCR run on the 5' RACE reads, TCRdb lists one record per CDR3 protein. The sample includes 750,000 to 850,000 distinct CDR3 sequences, roughly 25% of them seen just once. The entry originates in a study of blood T cells in healthy people across ages. Findings and limits, study-wide: Diversity of TCR beta correlated strongly with naive T cell percentage.

These data also formed part of another study, on T cells of mothers and their children. That report notes: Over 8 million TCR beta CDR3 reads were obtained from each mother, and about 3 million from each child.

The chain joins TRBV9 to TRBJ2-4, with a possible D match to TRBD2 (5 bases). The specimen sequenced was blood. This receptor was identified in a boy between 5 and 17 years old in good health. CDR3 sequence (DNA): TGTGCCAGCAGCGTAGGTCTCAGTGAGGGCATTCAGTACTTC. Translating it yields CASSVGLSEGIQYF. The whole variable domain, remainder taken from reference TRBV9 and TRBJ2-4, is DSGVTQTPKHLITATGQRVTLRCSPRSGDLSVYWYQQSLDQGLQFLIQYYNGEERAKGNILERFSAQQFPDLHSELNLSSLELGDSALYFCASSVGLSEGIQYFGAGTRLSVL.